Here is one T cell receptor beta chain with its context. The data stem from a study of blood T cell repertoires in COVID-19. Background on the study: Sites across the United States, Italy and Spain contributed samples from acute and convalescent COVID-19. PBMCs, B-cell-depleted T cells, or T cells provided the cDNA or gDNA that made up the material.

Produced via immunoSEQ multiplex PCR; TCRdb's table is partial and in-frame only. This sample has approximately 170,000 clones, with under 90% found just once. The CDR3 length is 15 residues. The ends were cut back, 7 bases at V and 7 bases at J, with 22 bases in the middle. Germline lookup yields CDR1 MNHEY and CDR2 SVGAGI. The sequenced sample was peripheral blood. J is TRBJ1-1 and V is TRBV6-5, with D possibly TRBD1 on 6 matching bases. This receptor was taken from a woman in her seventies with COVID-19, enrolled during active disease. CDR3 residues: CASTKGGRPGGEAFF. The CDR3 region has the DNA TGTGCCAGCACCAAGGGGGGGCGACCGGGAGGTGAAGCTTTCTTT.